This note documents a single T cell receptor (beta chain) sequence. What it binds is not known. The source of the sample is a study of shared clonotypes between healthy human individuals. Study as a whole: Aged 18 to 49, the donors were two women and a few men.

Unmatched junction bases numbered 10, after V lost 4 bases and J lost 5 bases. From germline, CDR1 is MGHRA and CDR2 YSYEKL. CDR3 length: 17 residues. Data came from immunoSEQ multiplex PCR; TCRdb stores just in-frame clones and leaves some out. The sample carries around 1.1 million clones, roughly 77% recorded once. Whole-study results and caveats: Large sequencing depth failed to make sorted-subset sequencing complete, rarefaction showed. Only blood was sampled, and tissue TCR repertoires likely differ from blood ones. Shared clonotypes: 4.5% to 6.5% naive CD4, around 3.7% naive CD8, 2.3% memory CD4, around 0.4% memory CD8.

This receptor was obtained from a man aged 18 to 30 in good health. Some clones in this sample may be carry-over from other donors' samples. This chain links TRBV4-1 with TRBJ2-5; 13 positions match TRBD2. The sequencing sample was made of memory CD4+ T cells from PBMCs. Subset noted: CD45RA-negative fraction. As DNA, the CDR3 is TGCGCCAGCAGCCCTGGGACTAGCGGGACCCTTTCGGAGACCCAGTACTTC. Its protein product is CASSPGTSGTLSETQYF.